These T cell receptor beta chains were read from a single sample in a study of CD8+ T cells in alopecia areata. TCRdb's copy holds only in-frame clones and misses some; the assay was immunoSEQ multiplex PCR. The sample consists of some 180,000 clones, 53% of them appearing once. The source material was CD8+ T cells sorted from blood, sampled at week 24, from a patient treated with tofacitinib. Receptors originate from a human donor with alopecia areata. The CDR3 runs from the conserved cysteine through the conserved F or W. Each record gives: clone size, J gene, CDR3 length, D gene, V gene, CDR3 protein, CDR3 DNA. The D gene is left open where the match is weak. The listing skips clone size in some rows; elsewhere it reads once, few, many or a size class.

abundance: -
j_gene: TRBJ2-7
len: 15
d_gene: -
v_gene: TRBV7-8
CDR3aa: CASSLGQGLGYEQYF
CDR3nt: TGTGCCAGCAGCTTAGGGCAGGGTCTTGGGTACGAGCAGTACTTC

abundance: -
j_gene: TRBJ2-7
len: 15
d_gene: -
v_gene: TRBV11-2
CDR3aa: CASSLRVYGHYEQYF
CDR3nt: TGTGCCAGCAGCTTAAGGGTGTACGGCCACTACGAGCAGTACTTC

abundance: few
j_gene: TRBJ1-3
len: 14
d_gene: -
v_gene: TRBV9
CDR3aa: CASSPRDTGNTIYF
CDR3nt: TGTGCCAGCAGCCCAAGGGATACTGGAAACACCATATATTTT

abundance: -
j_gene: TRBJ2-2
len: 14
d_gene: -
v_gene: TRBV11-1
CDR3aa: CASSLTRGPGELFF
CDR3nt: TGTGCCAGCAGCTTAACACGGGGACCCGGGGAGCTGTTTTTT

abundance: -
j_gene: TRBJ1-2
len: 14
d_gene: -
v_gene: TRBV4-3
CDR3aa: CASSQGTGLDGYTF
CDR3nt: TGCGCCAGCAGCCAGGGAACAGGGTTGGATGGCTACACCTTC

abundance: -
j_gene: TRBJ2-3
len: 14
d_gene: TRBD2
v_gene: TRBV30
CDR3aa: CAWSPSGITDTQYF
CDR3nt: TGTGCCTGGAGTCCCAGCGGGATTACAGATACGCAGTATTTT

abundance: -
j_gene: TRBJ2-7
len: 14
d_gene: -
v_gene: TRBV5-6
CDR3aa: CASTWGTAGYEQYF
CDR3nt: TGTGCCAGCACCTGGGGGACAGCGGGCTACGAGCAGTACTTC

abundance: -
j_gene: TRBJ1-1
len: 15
d_gene: TRBD1
v_gene: TRBV4-1
CDR3aa: CASSQGDRGLTEAFF
CDR3nt: TGCGCCAGCAGCCAAGGGGACAGGGGGTTGACTGAAGCTTTCTTT

abundance: few
j_gene: TRBJ2-6
len: 13
d_gene: -
v_gene: TRBV6-6
CDR3aa: CASSKSGANVLTF
CDR3nt: TGTGCCAGCAGTAAGTCTGGGGCCAACGTCCTGACTTTC

abundance: -
j_gene: TRBJ2-1
len: 15
d_gene: TRBD2
v_gene: TRBV29-1
CDR3aa: CSVATSGDYYNEQFF
CDR3nt: TGCAGCGTTGCGACTAGCGGGGATTACTACAATGAGCAGTTCTTC

abundance: -
j_gene: TRBJ2-7
len: 14
d_gene: -
v_gene: TRBV4-3
CDR3aa: CASSQDDRSYEQYF
CDR3nt: TGCGCCAGCAGCCAAGATGACAGATCCTACGAGCAGTACTTC

abundance: -
j_gene: TRBJ1-4
len: 14
d_gene: TRBD1
v_gene: TRBV5-1
CDR3aa: CASSVGQGNKKLFF
CDR3nt: TGCGCCAGCAGCGTGGGACAGGGAAATAAAAAACTGTTTTTT

abundance: few
j_gene: TRBJ1-6
len: 12
d_gene: -
v_gene: TRBV11-2
CDR3aa: CASSPSRSPLHF
CDR3nt: TGTGCCAGCAGTCCCTCGAGGTCACCCCTCCACTTT

abundance: -
j_gene: TRBJ1-2
len: 12
d_gene: TRBD1
v_gene: TRBV29-1
CDR3aa: CSVERTGHGYTF
CDR3nt: TGCAGCGTTGAACGGACAGGACATGGCTACACCTTC

abundance: -
j_gene: TRBJ1-1
len: 14
d_gene: -
v_gene: TRBV2
CDR3aa: CASRSRGSGTEAFF
CDR3nt: TGTGCCAGCAGATCGAGGGGATCCGGGACTGAAGCTTTCTTT

abundance: -
j_gene: TRBJ2-5
len: 14
d_gene: TRBD1
v_gene: TRBV4-3
CDR3aa: CASSQDRSQETQYF
CDR3nt: TGCGCCAGCAGCCAGGACAGGAGCCAAGAGACCCAGTACTTC

abundance: -
j_gene: TRBJ1-1
len: 18
d_gene: -
v_gene: TRBV4-2
CDR3aa: CASSQEIPIPDRNTEAFF
CDR3nt: TGTGCCAGCAGCCAAGAGATTCCAATACCCGACAGGAACACTGAAGCTTTCTTT

abundance: few
j_gene: TRBJ2-7
len: 14
d_gene: -
v_gene: TRBV4-3
CDR3aa: CASSQVKGSYEQYF
CDR3nt: TGCGCCAGCAGCCAAGTTAAGGGGTCCTACGAGCAGTACTTC

abundance: few
j_gene: TRBJ1-1
len: 14
d_gene: TRBD1
v_gene: TRBV13
CDR3aa: CASSPGQGNTEAFF
CDR3nt: TGTGCCAGCAGCCCAGGACAGGGGAACACTGAAGCTTTCTTT

abundance: -
j_gene: TRBJ2-7
len: 14
d_gene: TRBD1
v_gene: TRBV13
CDR3aa: CASSYGGQGGEQYF
CDR3nt: TGTGCCAGCAGCTATGGGGGACAGGGCGGCGAGCAGTACTTC